The entry that follows covers one T cell receptor beta chain sequence. In the authors' methods: By means of reference gene primer amplification, nucleated cell counts were estimated. Profiling relied on immunoSEQ multiplex PCR, and the TCRdb table lists in-frame clones only, not all of them. V, J and clone size were drawn from that table, and D and trimming were deduced from the DNA. In the table there are about 160,000 clones, 80% of which are singletons. This record comes from a study of blood T cell repertoires in COVID-19. Study in general: From the United States, Italy and Spain came samples of acute and convalescent COVID-19. Nucleic acid was either cDNA or gDNA, and it came from T cells, B-cell-depleted T cells, or PBMCs.

Participants, 18 to 89 years old, spanned under 25 US areas. The V end was cut by 6 bases, the J end by 0 bases, with 9 bases between. CDR1 is LGHNT, CDR2 FRNRAP, per germline. This CDR3 spans 14 amino acids. The sequenced material came from PBMCs or T cells enriched from blood (not recorded which). The gene calls are TRBV12-5 and TRBJ1-5, with unresolved D. This sequence was found in a man aged 35-49 years who had recovered from COVID-19. CDR3 amino acids: CASGAPYSNQPQHF. The DNA of the CDR3 is TGTGCTAGTGGGGCCCCTTATAGCAATCAGCCCCAGCATTTT.